This TCR beta chain was recovered during a study of long-term antiretroviral therapy in people with HIV. Study findings and constraints: HIV repertoires had narrower CDR3 length ranges than controls. Post-ART samples showed increased diversity that remained below transplant donor control levels.

A remark on this clone: The antigen is not known.

An immunoSEQ assay, version v3.0, was performed at survey level. The repertoire was sequenced with immunoSEQ multiplex PCR; TCRdb's copy has only in-frame clones and lacks some. The table lists under 20,000 clones, 78% of them singletons. The V gene's germline CDR1 is SGHDT and CDR2 YYEEEE. The CDR3 spans 16 residues. The V and J ends lost 5 bases and 7 bases respectively, with 24 bases between them. The clonotype was recovered from a woman aged 40 to 55 with HIV. The source material was unsorted PBMCs, sampled 3.2 years after starting antiretroviral therapy. This rearrangement joins TRBV5-6 to TRBJ1-1, with D possibly matching TRBD1 (6 bases). CDR3 amino acids: CASRPISGGAAIEAFF. In nucleotides, the CDR3 is TGTGCCAGCAGACCTATCAGCGGGGGGGCGGCAATTGAAGCTTTCTTT.